These 17 T cell receptor beta chains were all obtained from the same sample, sequenced in a study of cytomegalovirus exposure and HLA in healthy donors. The PCR contained 60 Vbeta and 13 Jbeta primers. Libraries were prepared by immunoSEQ multiplex PCR; TCRdb keeps only in-frame clonotypes and omits some of them. The table shows just over 95,000 clones, with about four fifths occurring only once. Material: PBMCs. The source of these receptors is a human donor in good health.

The V gene is TRBV7-2, the J gene TRBJ2-6; 7 nucleotides align to TRBD2. Germline V gives CDR1 SGHTA, CDR2 FQGNSA. This CDR3 region has 15 residues. With 2 bases clipped from V and 3 bases from J, the junction kept 1 base outside the gene matches. The chain's CDR3 is CASSLRGDGANVLTF. The CDR3 nucleotides are TGTGCCAGCAGCTTACGGGGGGATGGGGCCAACGTCCTGACTTTC.

The chain joins TRBV7-9 to TRBJ2-1; 8 bases match TRBD2. This CDR3 region has 15 residues. J was trimmed by 7 bases and V by 1 base; bases with no gene match: 6. Germline CDR1 SEHNR, CDR2 FQNEAQ (reference sequence). The CDR3 protein is CASSLVTSGRNEQFF. The CDR3 nucleotides read TGTGCCAGCAGCTTAGTTACTAGCGGTCGGAATGAGCAGTTCTTC.

This clone was seen a few times. The chain has TRBV9 and TRBJ2-1; 10 bases fit TRBD1. The CDR3 extends over 16 amino acids. Per germline, CDR1 SGDLS and CDR2 YYNGEE. V shed 3 bases, J shed 6 bases, and the junction held 9 bases outside the gene matches. CDR3: CASSADGTGVGNEQFF. The CDR3 bases are TGTGCCAGCAGCGCCGACGGGACAGGGGTAGGCAATGAGCAGTTCTTC.

This clone was counted only a few times. The chain uses TRBV4-3 and TRBJ2-1, with D possibly being TRBD1 (6 bases). Germline values: CDR1 LGHNA, CDR2 YSLEER. The V end lost 1 base, the J end lost 0 bases, and 10 bases lay between the germline ends. The CDR3 length is 16 residues. CDR3 region: CASSQAGTNSYNEQFF. In DNA form, the CDR3 reads TGCGCCAGCAGCCAAGCCGGGACAAACTCCTACAATGAGCAGTTCTTC.

V usage is TRBV18 and J usage is TRBJ1-2, with D perhaps TRBD1 (6 bases). V dropped 6 bases and J dropped 4 bases, with 24 bases sitting between them. CDR1 and CDR2 (germline): KGHSH, LQKENI. CDR3 length: 17 residues. The CDR3, as DNA: TGTGCCAGCTCCCCCCTTGCACGGACAGACCTTATCTATGGCTACACCTTC. This translates into CASSPLARTDLIYGYTF.

The rearrangement links TRBV4-1 to TRBJ2-5; D unresolved. Germline V gene sequence: CDR1 MGHRA, CDR2 YSYEKL. This CDR3 is 14 amino acids long. Trimming took off 1 base at V and 0 bases at J, with 6 bases between the two ends. CDR3 region: CASSQAANQETQYF. DNA of the CDR3: TGCGCCAGCAGCCAAGCCGCGAACCAAGAGACCCAGTACTTC.

This clone came up a few times. The gene calls are TRBV2 and TRBJ2-2, with D tentatively TRBD1 (5 bases). Germline V gives CDR1 SNHLY, CDR2 FYNNEI. Trimming removed 8 bases from V and 0 bases from J, with 22 bases in between. The CDR3 extends over 18 amino acids. The CDR3 spells CASSRAGHVPPNTGELFF. Written as DNA, the CDR3 is TGTGCCAGCTCTCGGGCAGGGCATGTTCCTCCGAACACCGGGGAGCTGTTTTTT.

V is TRBV7-8 and J is TRBJ1-1; TRBD1 matches 9 bases. The germline gives CDR1 SGHVS, CDR2 FQNEAQ. The CDR3 totals 18 residues. V was clipped by 1 base and J by 2 bases; unmatched bases: 11. In nucleotides, the CDR3 is TGTGCCAGCAGCTTAGTAGGTTTAAGGGGACAGGGAAACACTGAAGCTTTCTTT. The encoded protein is CASSLVGLRGQGNTEAFF. Complete variable domain (other parts from reference TRBV7-8 and TRBJ1-1): GAGVSQSPRYKVAKRGQDVALRCDPISGHVSLFWYQQALGQGPEFLTYFQNEAQLDKSGLPSDRFFAERPEGSVSTLKIQRTQQEDSAVYLCASSLVGLRGQGNTEAFFGQGTRLTVV.

The CDR3 protein is CAISESGRGQETQYF. The DNA for the CDR3 is TGTGCCATCAGTGAGTCAGGCAGGGGGCAAGAGACCCAGTACTTC. The chain carries TRBV10-3 and TRBJ2-5; 7 bases map to TRBD1. Germline CDR1 and CDR2: ENHRY and SYGVKD. With V trimmed by 0 bases and J by 2 bases, 3 bases remained unmatched. CDR3 length equals 15 residues.

The rearrangement links TRBV4-2 to TRBJ2-5; 7 nucleotides agree with TRBD1. V trimming: 4 bases; J trimming: 0 bases; junction bases outside the gene matches: 5. CDR3 length equals 15 residues. The V gene's germline CDR1 is LGHNA and CDR2 YNFKEQ. This chain's CDR3 is CASSPPGQYQETQYF. Written as DNA, the CDR3 is TGTGCCAGCAGCCCGCCGGGACAGTACCAAGAGACCCAGTACTTC.

This clone was picked up one time. The gene calls are TRBV5-1 and TRBJ2-5; TRBD1 matches at 9 bases. The closer fit of TRBJ2-7 to the DNA end suggests the J call may be wrong. The CDR3 has 14 residues. From germline, CDR1 is SGHRS and CDR2 YFSETQ. CDR3 DNA sequence: TGCGCCAGCAGCGCGGACAGGGGCTCCTACGAGCAGTACTTC. Translation: CASSADRGSYEQYF.

This clone was seen once. The chain is built from TRBV6-5 and TRBJ1-1; possible D gene TRBD1, 5 bases. The CDR3 spans 12 residues. Trimming stripped 3 bases from V and 5 bases from J, with 7 bases between. From germline, CDR1 is MNHEY and CDR2 SVGAGI. Written as DNA, the CDR3 is TGTGCCAGCAGTTATGGGGGGACTGAAGCTTTCTTT. This translates into CASSYGGTEAFF.

As regards this clone: Other DNA sequences in the same sample also yield this CDR3. This sequence joins TRBV18 and TRBJ1-1, with D possibly TRBD1 on 5 matching bases. Germline-derived CDR1 and CDR2 are KGHSH and LQKENI. V was trimmed by 3 bases and J by 1 base, leaving 6 bases between them. CDR3 length: 13 amino acids. The CDR3 DNA sequence: TGTGCCAGCTCACCCACAGGGAACACTGAAGCTTTCTTT. Translation gives CASSPTGNTEAFF.

This clone has more than one count but fewer than ten. The chain joins TRBV6-5 to TRBJ1-4; D not resolved. The CDR3 sequence is 13 residues long. Germline loops: CDR1 MNHEY, CDR2 SVGAGI. Trimming stripped 9 bases from V and 11 bases from J, with 19 bases between. CDR3: CASSILGSEKLFF. CDR3 DNA sequence: TGTGCCAGTTCCATTTTGGGGAGTGAGAAACTGTTTTTT.

This clone was picked up one time. V usage is TRBV7-9 and J usage is TRBJ1-4; 11 bases match TRBD1. The CDR3 length is 13 residues. Germline trimming cut 6 bases from V and 7 bases from J; bases unmatched to any gene: 1. Looked up from germline, CDR1 is SEHNR and CDR2 is FQNEAQ (reference sequence). In DNA, the CDR3 is TGTGCCAGCAGGGGACAGGGGGGTGAAAAACTGTTTTTT. Translating it yields CASRGQGGEKLFF.

The chain combines TRBV6-5 with TRBJ2-5, with D perhaps TRBD2 (5 bases). This CDR3 spans 14 amino acids. Germline CDR1 reads MNHEY; CDR2 reads SVGAGI. V gave up 0 bases and J gave up 7 bases, with 12 bases separating them. This CDR3 is CASSYSEEKGTQYF. The CDR3 DNA follows: TGTGCCAGCAGTTACTCGGAGGAAAAGGGGACCCAGTACTTC.

J is TRBJ2-3 and V is TRBV25-1; TRBD2 aligns across 10 bases. This CDR3 is 17 amino acids long. After removal of 5 bases from V and 5 bases from J, the junction contained 13 bases not matched to a gene. Germline V lookup: CDR1 MGHDK, CDR2 SYGVNS. The CDR3 DNA follows: TGTGCCAGCAGTCCACAGCGGGGGGGCGTCGGGATAGATACGCAGTATTTT. It encodes CASSPQRGGVGIDTQYF.